This record looks at one TCR beta chain sequence and its context. This record belongs to a study of T cell responses to AZD1222 COVID-19 vaccine. Assay used: immunoSEQ multiplex PCR; TCRdb lists only in-frame clones, some missing. The table has around 150,000 clones, roughly 89% seen once. This CDR3 has 15 residues. The ends lost 3 bases at V and 2 bases at J; junction bases unmatched: 8. The germline CDR1 and CDR2 sequences are SGHRS and YFSETQ. The clonotype was recovered from an adult in good health. The J gene is TRBJ2-7, the V gene TRBV5-1, with 7 positions matching TRBD1. The specimen was peripheral blood, collected on day 0 of AZD1222 vaccination. The CDR3 spells CASSYGQERPYEQYF. As DNA, the CDR3 is TGCGCCAGCAGCTACGGACAGGAGCGTCCCTACGAGCAGTACTTC.